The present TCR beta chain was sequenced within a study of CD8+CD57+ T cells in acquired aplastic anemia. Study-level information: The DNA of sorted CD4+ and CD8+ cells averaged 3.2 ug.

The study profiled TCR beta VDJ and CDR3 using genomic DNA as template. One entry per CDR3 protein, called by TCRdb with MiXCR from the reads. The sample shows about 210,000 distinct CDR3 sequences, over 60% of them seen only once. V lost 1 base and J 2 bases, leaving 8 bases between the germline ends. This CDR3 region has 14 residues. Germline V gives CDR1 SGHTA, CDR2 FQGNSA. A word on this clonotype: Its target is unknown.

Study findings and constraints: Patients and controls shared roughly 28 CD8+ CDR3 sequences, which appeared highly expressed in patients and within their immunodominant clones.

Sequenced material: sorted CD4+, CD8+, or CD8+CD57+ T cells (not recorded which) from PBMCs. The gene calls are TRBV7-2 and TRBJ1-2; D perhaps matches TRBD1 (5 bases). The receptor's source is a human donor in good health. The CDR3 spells CASSLERTNYGYTF. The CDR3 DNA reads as TGTGCCAGCAGCTTAGAGCGGACAAACTATGGCTACACCTTC.